This T cell receptor (beta chain) originates from a study of shared clonotypes between healthy human individuals. Background on the study: Three plates each covered CD4 naive and memory; CD8 naive two, CD8 memory one. Study outcomes and limitations: Rarefaction showed that sequencing of sorted subsets was incomplete (despite large depth). Researchers sampled blood only, noting tissue repertoires likely differ.

V was shortened by 4 bases and J by 1 base, with 11 bases between the two germline ends. The CDR3 is 15 residues long. CDR1 is LNHDA, CDR2 SQIVND, per germline (reference sequence). The authors ran the assay at deep level. Measured with immunoSEQ multiplex PCR; TCRdb has only the in-frame clones, and not every one. The sample includes more than 2,000,000 clones, more than 90% of them seen just once. As concerns this clone: Its target is not known.

Sequenced: naive CD4+ T cells sorted from blood. This sample's subset: CD45RA+ positively selected. The TCR sequence derives from a man in his late teens or twenties in good health. This chain uses TRBV19 with TRBJ1-5; perhaps TRBD1 as D (6 bases). The CDR3 bases are TGTGCCAGTAGTAGTGGAGGGGGGAGCAATCAGCCCCAGCATTTT. The encoded protein is CASSSGGGSNQPQHF.